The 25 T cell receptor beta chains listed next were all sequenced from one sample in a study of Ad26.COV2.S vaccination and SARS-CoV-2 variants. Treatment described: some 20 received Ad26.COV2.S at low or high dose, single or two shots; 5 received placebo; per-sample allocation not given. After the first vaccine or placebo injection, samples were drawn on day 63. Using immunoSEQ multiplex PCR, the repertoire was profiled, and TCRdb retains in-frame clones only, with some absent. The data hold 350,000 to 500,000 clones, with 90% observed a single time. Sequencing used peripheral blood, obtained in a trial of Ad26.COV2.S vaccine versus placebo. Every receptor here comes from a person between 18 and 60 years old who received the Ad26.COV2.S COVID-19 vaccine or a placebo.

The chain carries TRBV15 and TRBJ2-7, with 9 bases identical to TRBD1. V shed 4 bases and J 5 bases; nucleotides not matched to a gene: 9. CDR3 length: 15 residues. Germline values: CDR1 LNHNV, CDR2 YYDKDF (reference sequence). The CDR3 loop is CATSTHRGLLDEQYF. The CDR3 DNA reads TGTGCCACCAGCACACACAGGGGGCTGCTTGACGAGCAGTACTTC.

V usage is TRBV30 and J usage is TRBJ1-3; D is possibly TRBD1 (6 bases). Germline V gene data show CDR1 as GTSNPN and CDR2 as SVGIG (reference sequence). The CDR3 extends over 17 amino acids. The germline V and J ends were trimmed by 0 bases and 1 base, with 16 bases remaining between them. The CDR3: CAWSVLISGTSGNTIYF. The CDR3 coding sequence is TGTGCCTGGAGTGTACTCATTTCCGGGACATCTGGAAACACCATATATTTT.

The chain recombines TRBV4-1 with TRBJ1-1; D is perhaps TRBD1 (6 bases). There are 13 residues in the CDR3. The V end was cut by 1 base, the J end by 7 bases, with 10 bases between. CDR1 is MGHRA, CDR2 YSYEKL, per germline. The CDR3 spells CASSQGGASEAFF. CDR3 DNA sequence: TGCGCCAGCAGCCAAGGGGGGGCGAGTGAAGCTTTCTTT.

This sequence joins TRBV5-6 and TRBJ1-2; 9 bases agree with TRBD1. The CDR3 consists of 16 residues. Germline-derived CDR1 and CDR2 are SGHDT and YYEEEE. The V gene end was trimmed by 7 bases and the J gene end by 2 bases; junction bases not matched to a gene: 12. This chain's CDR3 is CASGPGTGWRNYGYTF. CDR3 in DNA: TGTGCCAGCGGACCGGGGACAGGGTGGAGGAACTATGGCTACACCTTC.

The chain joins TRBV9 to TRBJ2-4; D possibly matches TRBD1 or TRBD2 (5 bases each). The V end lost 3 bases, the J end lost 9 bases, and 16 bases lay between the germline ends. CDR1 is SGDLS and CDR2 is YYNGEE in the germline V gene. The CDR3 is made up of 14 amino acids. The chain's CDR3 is CASSEAWDQPIQYF. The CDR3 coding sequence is TGTGCCAGCAGCGAGGCGTGGGACCAACCCATTCAGTACTTC.

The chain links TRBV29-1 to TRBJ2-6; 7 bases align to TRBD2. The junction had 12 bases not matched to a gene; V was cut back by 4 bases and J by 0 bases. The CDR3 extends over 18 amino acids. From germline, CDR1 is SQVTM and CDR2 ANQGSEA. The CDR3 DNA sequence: TGCAGCGTTGGGATAAGGGAGGGGATCCCCTCTGGGGCCAACGTCCTGACTTTC. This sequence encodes CSVGIREGIPSGANVLTF.

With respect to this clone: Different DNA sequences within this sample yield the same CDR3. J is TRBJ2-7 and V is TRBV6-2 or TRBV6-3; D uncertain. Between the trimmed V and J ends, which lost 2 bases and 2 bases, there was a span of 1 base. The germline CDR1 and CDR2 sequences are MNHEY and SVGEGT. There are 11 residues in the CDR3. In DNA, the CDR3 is TGTGCCAGCAGTTACGCCTACGAGCAGTACTTC. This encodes CASSYAYEQYF.

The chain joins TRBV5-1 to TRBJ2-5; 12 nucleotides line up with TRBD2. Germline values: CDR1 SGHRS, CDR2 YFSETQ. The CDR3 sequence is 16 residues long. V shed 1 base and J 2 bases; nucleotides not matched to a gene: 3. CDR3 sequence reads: CASSLSGTSGQETQYF. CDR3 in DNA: TGCGCCAGCAGCTTGTCTGGGACTAGCGGGCAAGAGACCCAGTACTTC.

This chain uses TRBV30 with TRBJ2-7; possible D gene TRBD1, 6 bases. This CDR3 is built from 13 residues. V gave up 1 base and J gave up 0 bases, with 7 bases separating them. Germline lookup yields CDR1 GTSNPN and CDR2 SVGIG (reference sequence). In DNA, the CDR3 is TGTGCCTGGAGTGGGGACAACTCCTACGAGCAGTACTTC. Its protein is CAWSGDNSYEQYF.

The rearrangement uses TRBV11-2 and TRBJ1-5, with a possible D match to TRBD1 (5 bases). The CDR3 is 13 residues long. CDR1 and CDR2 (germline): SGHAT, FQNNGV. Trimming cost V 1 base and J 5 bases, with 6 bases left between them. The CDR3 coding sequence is TGTGCCAGCAGCTTAGGGGGGGATCAGCCCCAGCATTTT. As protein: CASSLGGDQPQHF.

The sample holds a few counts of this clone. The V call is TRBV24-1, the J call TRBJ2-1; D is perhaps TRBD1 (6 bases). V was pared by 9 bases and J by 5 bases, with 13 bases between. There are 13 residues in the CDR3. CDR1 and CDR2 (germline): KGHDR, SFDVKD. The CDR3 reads CATGQGFNNEQFF. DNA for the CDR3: TGTGCCACCGGTCAGGGGTTTAACAATGAGCAGTTCTTC.

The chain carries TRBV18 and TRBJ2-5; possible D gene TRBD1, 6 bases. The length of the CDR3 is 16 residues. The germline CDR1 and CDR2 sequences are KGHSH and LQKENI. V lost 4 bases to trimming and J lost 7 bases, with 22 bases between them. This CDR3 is CASSLLTGTLDGTQYF. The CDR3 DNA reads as TGTGCCAGCTCACTCCTGACCGGGACACTGGACGGGACCCAGTACTTC. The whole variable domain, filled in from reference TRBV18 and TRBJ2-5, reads NAGVMQNPRHLVRRRGQEARLRCSPMKGHSHVYWYRQLPEEGLKFMVYLQKENIIDESGMPKERFSAEFPKEGPSILRIQQVVRGDSAAYFCASSLLTGTLDGTQYFGPGTRLLVL.

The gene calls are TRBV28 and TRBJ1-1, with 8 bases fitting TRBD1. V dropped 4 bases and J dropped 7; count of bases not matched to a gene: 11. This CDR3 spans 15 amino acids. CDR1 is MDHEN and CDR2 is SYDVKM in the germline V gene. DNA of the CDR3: TGTGCCAGCAGTTCCCCCCGGACAGGGAAGGGTGAAGCTTTCTTT. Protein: CASSSPRTGKGEAFF.

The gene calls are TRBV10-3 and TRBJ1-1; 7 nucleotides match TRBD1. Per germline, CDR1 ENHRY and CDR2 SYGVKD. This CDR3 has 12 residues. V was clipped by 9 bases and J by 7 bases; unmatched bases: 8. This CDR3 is CAIQTGLNEAFF. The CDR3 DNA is TGTGCCATACAGACAGGGCTAAATGAAGCTTTCTTT.

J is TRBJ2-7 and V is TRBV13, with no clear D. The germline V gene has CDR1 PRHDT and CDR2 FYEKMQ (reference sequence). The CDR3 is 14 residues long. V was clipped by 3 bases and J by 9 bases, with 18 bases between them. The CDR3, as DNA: TGTGCCAGCAGCTTCCACACTTCGGCCATTGTGCAGTACTTC. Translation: CASSFHTSAIVQYF. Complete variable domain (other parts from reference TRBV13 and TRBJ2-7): AAGVIQSPRHLIKEKRETATLKCYPIPRHDTVYWYQQGPGQDPQFLISFYEKMQSDKGSIPDRFSAQQFSDYHSELNMSSLELGDSALYFCASSFHTSAIVQYFGPGTRLTVT.

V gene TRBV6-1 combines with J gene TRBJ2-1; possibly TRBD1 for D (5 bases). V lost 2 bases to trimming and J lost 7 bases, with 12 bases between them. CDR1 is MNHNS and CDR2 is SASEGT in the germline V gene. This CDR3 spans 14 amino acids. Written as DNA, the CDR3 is TGTGCCAGCAGTGAATTAGGGGCGATTAATGAGCAGTTCTTC. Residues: CASSELGAINEQFF.

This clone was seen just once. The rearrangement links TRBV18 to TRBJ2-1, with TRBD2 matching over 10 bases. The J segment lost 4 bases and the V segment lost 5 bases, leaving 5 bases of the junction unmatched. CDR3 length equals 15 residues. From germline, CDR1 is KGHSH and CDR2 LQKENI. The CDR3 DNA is TGTGCCAGCTCAACCGGGACTAGCGCATACAATGAGCAGTTCTTC. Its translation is CASSTGTSAYNEQFF. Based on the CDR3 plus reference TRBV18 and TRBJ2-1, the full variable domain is NAGVMQNPRHLVRRRGQEARLRCSPMKGHSHVYWYRQLPEEGLKFMVYLQKENIIDESGMPKERFSAEFPKEGPSILRIQQVVRGDSAAYFCASSTGTSAYNEQFFGPGTRLTVL.

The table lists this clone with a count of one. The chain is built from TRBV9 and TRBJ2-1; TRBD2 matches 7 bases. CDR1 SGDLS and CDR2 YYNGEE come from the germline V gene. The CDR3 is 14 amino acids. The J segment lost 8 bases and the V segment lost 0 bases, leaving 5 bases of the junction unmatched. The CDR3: CASSVVAGADEQFF. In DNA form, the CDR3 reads TGTGCCAGCAGCGTAGTTGCGGGAGCCGATGAGCAGTTCTTC. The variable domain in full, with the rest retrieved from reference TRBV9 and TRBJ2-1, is DSGVTQTPKHLITATGQRVTLRCSPRSGDLSVYWYQQSLDQGLQFLIQYYNGEERAKGNILERFSAQQFPDLHSELNLSSLELGDSALYFCASSVVAGADEQFFGPGTRLTVL.

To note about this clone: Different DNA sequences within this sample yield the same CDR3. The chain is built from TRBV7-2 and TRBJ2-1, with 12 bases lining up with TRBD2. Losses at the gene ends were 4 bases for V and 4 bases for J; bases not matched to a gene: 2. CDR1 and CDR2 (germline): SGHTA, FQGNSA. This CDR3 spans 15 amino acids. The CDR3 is CASSSGLAGYNEQFF. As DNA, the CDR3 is TGTGCCAGCAGCTCGGGACTAGCGGGTTACAATGAGCAGTTCTTC.

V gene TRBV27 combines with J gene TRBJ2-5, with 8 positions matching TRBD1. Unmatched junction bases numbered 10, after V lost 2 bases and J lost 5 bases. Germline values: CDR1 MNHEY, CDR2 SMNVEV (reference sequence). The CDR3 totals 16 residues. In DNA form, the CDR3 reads TGTGCCAGCAGTTTAATTTGGACAGGGCGTACGGAGACCCAGTACTTC. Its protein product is CASSLIWTGRTETQYF.

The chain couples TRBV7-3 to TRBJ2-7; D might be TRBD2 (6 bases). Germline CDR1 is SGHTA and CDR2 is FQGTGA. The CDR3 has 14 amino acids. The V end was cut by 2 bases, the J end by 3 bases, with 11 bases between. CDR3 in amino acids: CASSLGGSVYEQYF. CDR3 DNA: TGTGCCAGCAGCTTAGGGGGGAGTGTCTACGAGCAGTACTTC.

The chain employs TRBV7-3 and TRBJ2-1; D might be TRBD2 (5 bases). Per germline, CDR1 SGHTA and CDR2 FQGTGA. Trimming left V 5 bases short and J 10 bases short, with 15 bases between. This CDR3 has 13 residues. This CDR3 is CASSPSNRAEQFF. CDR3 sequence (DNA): TGTGCCAGCAGCCCTAGCAACAGAGCCGAGCAGTTCTTC.

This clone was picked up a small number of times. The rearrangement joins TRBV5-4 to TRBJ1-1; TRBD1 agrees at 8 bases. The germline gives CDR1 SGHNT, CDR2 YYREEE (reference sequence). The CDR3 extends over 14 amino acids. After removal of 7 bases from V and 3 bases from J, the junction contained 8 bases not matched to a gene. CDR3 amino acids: CASGNRGIYTEAFF. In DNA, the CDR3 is TGTGCCAGCGGGAACAGGGGGATTTACACTGAAGCTTTCTTT.

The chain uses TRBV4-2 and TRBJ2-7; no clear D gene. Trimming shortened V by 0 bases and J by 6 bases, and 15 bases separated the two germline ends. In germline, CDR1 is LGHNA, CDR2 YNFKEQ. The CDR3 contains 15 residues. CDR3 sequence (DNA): TGTGCCAGCAGCCAAGATAGGAACTCGCTGGGCGAGCAGTACTTC. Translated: CASSQDRNSLGEQYF.

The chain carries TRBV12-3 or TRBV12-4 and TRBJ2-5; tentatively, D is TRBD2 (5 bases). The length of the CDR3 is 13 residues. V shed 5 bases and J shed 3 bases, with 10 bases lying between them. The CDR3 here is CASSLQAEETQYF. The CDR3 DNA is TGTGCCAGCAGTCTTCAAGCGGAAGAGACCCAGTACTTC.